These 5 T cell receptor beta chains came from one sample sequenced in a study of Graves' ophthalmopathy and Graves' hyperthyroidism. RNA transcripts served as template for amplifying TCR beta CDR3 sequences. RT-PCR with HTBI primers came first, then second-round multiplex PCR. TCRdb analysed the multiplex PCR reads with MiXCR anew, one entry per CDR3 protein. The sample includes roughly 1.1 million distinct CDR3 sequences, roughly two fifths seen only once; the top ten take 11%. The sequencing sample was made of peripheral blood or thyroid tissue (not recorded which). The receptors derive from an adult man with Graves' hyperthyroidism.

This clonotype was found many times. The CDR3 loop is CSGDRLSNYGYTF. DNA for the CDR3: TGCAGCGGTGACAGGCTTTCTAACTATGGCTACACCTTC. The J gene is TRBJ1-2, the V gene TRBV29-1, with D possibly TRBD1 on 6 matching bases. The CDR3 is 13 amino acids. The V gene lost 7 bases and the J gene lost 0 bases, with 12 bases spanning the gap. Germline loops: CDR1 SQVTM, CDR2 ANQGSEA.

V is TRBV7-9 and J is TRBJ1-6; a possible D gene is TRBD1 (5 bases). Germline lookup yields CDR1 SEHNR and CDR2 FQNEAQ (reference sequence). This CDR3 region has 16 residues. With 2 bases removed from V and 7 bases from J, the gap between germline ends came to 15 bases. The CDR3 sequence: CASSLKGQGYNSPLHF. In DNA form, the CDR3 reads TGTGCCAGCAGCTTAAAGGGGCAGGGTTACAATTCACCCCTCCACTTT.

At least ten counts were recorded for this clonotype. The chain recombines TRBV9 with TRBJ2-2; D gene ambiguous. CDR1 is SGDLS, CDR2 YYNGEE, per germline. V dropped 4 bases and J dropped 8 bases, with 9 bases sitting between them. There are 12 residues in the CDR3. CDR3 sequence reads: CASSRTEGELFF. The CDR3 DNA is TGTGCCAGCAGCCGGACGGAGGGGGAGCTGTTTTTT.

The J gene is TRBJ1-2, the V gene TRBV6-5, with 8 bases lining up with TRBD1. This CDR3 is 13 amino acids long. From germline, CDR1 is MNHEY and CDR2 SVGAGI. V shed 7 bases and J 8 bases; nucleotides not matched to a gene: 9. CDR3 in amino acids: CASTNGQGCGYTF. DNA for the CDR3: TGTGCCAGCACCAATGGACAGGGCTGCGGCTACACCTTC.

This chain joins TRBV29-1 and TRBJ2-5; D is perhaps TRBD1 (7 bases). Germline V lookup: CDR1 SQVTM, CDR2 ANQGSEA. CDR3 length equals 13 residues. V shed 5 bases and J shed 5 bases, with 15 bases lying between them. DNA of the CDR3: TGCAGCGTTCGCGGGACAGCCCCGGAGACCCAGTACTTC. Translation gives CSVRGTAPETQYF.